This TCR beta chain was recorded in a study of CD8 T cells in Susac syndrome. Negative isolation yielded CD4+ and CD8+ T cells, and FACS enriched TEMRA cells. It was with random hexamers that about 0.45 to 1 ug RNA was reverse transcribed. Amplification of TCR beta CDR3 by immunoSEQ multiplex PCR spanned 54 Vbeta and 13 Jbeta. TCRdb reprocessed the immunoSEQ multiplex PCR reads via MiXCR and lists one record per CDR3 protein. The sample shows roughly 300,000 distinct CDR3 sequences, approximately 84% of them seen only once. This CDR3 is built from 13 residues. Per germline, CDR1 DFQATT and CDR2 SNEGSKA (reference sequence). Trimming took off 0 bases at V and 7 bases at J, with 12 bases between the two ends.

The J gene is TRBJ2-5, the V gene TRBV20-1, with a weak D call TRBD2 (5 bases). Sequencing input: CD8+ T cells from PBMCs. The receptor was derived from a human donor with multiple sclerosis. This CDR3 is CSARDNSRGTQYF. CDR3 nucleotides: TGCAGTGCTAGAGATAATTCACGGGGGACCCAGTACTTC.